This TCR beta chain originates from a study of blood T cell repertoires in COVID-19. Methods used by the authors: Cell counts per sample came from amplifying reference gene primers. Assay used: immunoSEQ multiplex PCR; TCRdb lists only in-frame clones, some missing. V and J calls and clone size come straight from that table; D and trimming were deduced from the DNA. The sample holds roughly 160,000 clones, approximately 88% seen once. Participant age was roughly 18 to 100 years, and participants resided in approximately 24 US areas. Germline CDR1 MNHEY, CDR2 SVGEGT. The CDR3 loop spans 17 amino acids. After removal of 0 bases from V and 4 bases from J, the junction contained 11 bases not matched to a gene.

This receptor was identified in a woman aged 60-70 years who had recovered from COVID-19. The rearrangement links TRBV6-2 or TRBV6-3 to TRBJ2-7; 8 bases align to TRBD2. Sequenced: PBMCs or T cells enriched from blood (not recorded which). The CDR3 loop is CASSYSITGGPIYEQYF. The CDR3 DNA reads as TGTGCCAGCAGTTACTCGATTACGGGAGGGCCGATATACGAGCAGTACTTC.